A single sample gave rise to the 22 T cell receptor beta chains below, sequenced in a study of early stage breast cancer tumors. Generated by immunoSEQ multiplex PCR, the TCRdb table keeps only in-frame clones and is missing some. The sample includes 40,000 to 60,000 clones, just under 80% seen only once; the top ten take around 3.4%. Sequencing used blood. All receptors come from a person aged 35-49 years with breast cancer.

The rearrangement uses TRBV5-6 and TRBJ2-7; D assignment may be TRBD1 or TRBD2 (5 bases each). V was trimmed by 5 bases and J by 2 bases, leaving 14 bases between them. The CDR3 sequence is 14 residues long. Germline CDR1 and CDR2: SGHDT and YYEEEE. CDR3 DNA: TGTGCCAGCAGGGAGACGGGACGAACCTACGAGCAGTACTTC. Amino acids: CASRETGRTYEQYF.

This chain connects TRBV19 to TRBJ2-1; 7 bases align to TRBD2. The germline V gene has CDR1 LNHDA and CDR2 SQIVND (reference sequence). The CDR3 is made up of 16 amino acids. V shed 0 bases, J shed 8 bases, and the junction held 10 bases outside the gene matches. The CDR3 DNA reads TGTGCCAGTAGTATAGAACGCGGGCGGGGGAACGATGAGCAGTTCTTC. Amino acid sequence: CASSIERGRGNDEQFF.

V is TRBV19 and J is TRBJ1-5, with 7 bases identical to TRBD1. The CDR3 runs to 16 residues. Germline values: CDR1 LNHDA, CDR2 SQIVND (reference sequence). The ends lost 5 bases at V and 2 bases at J; junction bases unmatched: 9. CDR3 in DNA: TGTGCCAGTAGTTCCGCCGAGGGGGCCGGCAATCAGCCCCAGCATTTT. This gives the protein CASSSAEGAGNQPQHF.

The chain employs TRBV6-6 and TRBJ2-3, with TRBD2 matching over 7 bases. The V and J ends lost 7 bases and 3 bases, in that order; junction bases with no gene match: 13. Germline CDR1 reads MNHNY; CDR2 reads SVGAGI (reference sequence). The length of the CDR3 is 16 residues. The CDR3 sequence: CASTDHVGGSTDTQYF. Here the CDR3 DNA reads TGTGCCAGCACCGATCATGTGGGCGGGAGTACAGATACGCAGTATTTT.

The V gene is TRBV5-4, the J gene TRBJ1-3, with 7 bases aligning to TRBD1. Per the germline V gene, CDR1 is SGHNT and CDR2 is YYREEE (reference sequence). The CDR3 extends over 15 amino acids. V shed 4 bases and J 0 bases; nucleotides not matched to a gene: 4. CDR3 sequence: CASSRSGGSGNTIYF. The CDR3 region has the DNA TGTGCCAGCAGCCGTTCAGGGGGCTCTGGAAACACCATATATTTT.

The chain employs TRBV19 and TRBJ2-1; 11 bases are shared with TRBD2. Germline loops: CDR1 LNHDA, CDR2 SQIVND (reference sequence). The CDR3 contains 14 residues. V lost 5 bases to trimming and J lost 5 bases; unmatched junction nucleotides: 2. For the CDR3, the DNA is TGTGCCAGTAGTGTACTAGCGGGAGACAATGAGCAGTTCTTC. It translates to CASSVLAGDNEQFF.

This clone appeared a single time. The chain is built from TRBV25-1 and TRBJ1-4, with a weak D call TRBD1 (6 bases). Per germline, CDR1 MGHDK and CDR2 SYGVNS. This CDR3 spans 14 amino acids. V was cut by 6 bases and J by 6 bases, with 14 bases left in between. CDR3 loop: CASSSGTTDEKLFF. CDR3 DNA sequence: TGTGCCAGCAGCTCCGGGACAACGGATGAAAAACTGTTTTTT.

V and J are TRBV5-4 and TRBJ2-3, with D possibly called TRBD1 or TRBD2 (5 bases each). Germline loops: CDR1 SGHNT, CDR2 YYREEE (reference sequence). V was cut by 4 bases and J by 2 bases, with 8 bases left in between. This CDR3 spans 13 amino acids. The CDR3 reads CASSGDHTDTQYF. The CDR3 region has the DNA TGTGCCAGCAGCGGGGACCACACAGATACGCAGTATTTT.

This clone came up once. This chain connects TRBV6-5 to TRBJ1-2; 7 bases line up with TRBD1. Germline values: CDR1 MNHEY, CDR2 SVGAGI. This CDR3 region has 15 residues. V gave up 8 bases and J gave up 4 bases; unmatched junction bases: 13. The CDR3 reads CASSLTFTGAYGYTF. CDR3 DNA: TGTGCCAGCTCCCTTACCTTCACAGGGGCCTATGGCTACACCTTC.

This chain connects TRBV5-3 to TRBJ2-7; either TRBD1 or TRBD2 may supply D (5 bases each). TRBV5-3 has ORF status, its function being uncertain. V lost 0 bases, J lost 7 bases, and 20 bases lay in between. This CDR3 comprises 16 residues. For the CDR3, the DNA is TGTGCCAGAAGCTTGGTAGGGGAGCAGCCTTGGAGGGAGCAGTACTTC. It encodes CARSLVGEQPWREQYF.

This clone turned up a few times. The rearrangement joins TRBV18 to TRBJ2-7, with D perhaps matching TRBD2 (5 bases). The V end lost 2 bases, the J end lost 1 base, and 12 bases lay between the germline ends. The CDR3 contains 15 residues. Germline V gives CDR1 KGHSH, CDR2 LQKENI. The CDR3 loop reads CASSPSQRRSYEQYF. CDR3 nucleotides: TGTGCCAGCTCACCATCGCAGCGGAGGTCCTACGAGCAGTACTTC.

J is TRBJ1-4 and V is TRBV12-1; the listed D gene, TRBD1, was not tested against the DNA. TRBV12-1 is listed as a pseudogene. The CDR3 covers 16 residues. For the CDR3, the DNA is TGTGCCAGCAGCTGCCCCAGGTGCAGTACTAATGAAAAACTGTTTTTT. This gives the protein CASSCPRCSTNEKLFF.

The chain employs TRBV18 and TRBJ1-2; 12 positions agree with TRBD1. Losses at the gene ends were 0 bases for V and 8 bases for J; bases not matched to a gene: 4. CDR1 and CDR2 from the germline V gene are KGHSH and LQKENI. The CDR3 is 15 residues long. The CDR3 nucleotides read TGTGCCAGCTCACCACCGGGACAGGGGGCTTTAGGCTACACCTTC. This gives the protein CASSPPGQGALGYTF.

The CDR3 DNA is TGCAGCGTTGGGGGACAGGGTTTTTACGAGCAGTACTTC. It translates to CSVGGQGFYEQYF. V usage is TRBV29-1 and J usage is TRBJ2-5; 9 bases fit TRBD1. The better agreement between TRBJ2-7 and the DNA end casts doubt on the J call. This CDR3 is built from 13 residues. Germline CDR1 and CDR2: SQVTM and ANQGSEA.

The chain is built from TRBV21-1 and TRBJ2-1; TRBD2 was called by the table and not checked on the DNA. TRBV21-1 is recorded as a pseudogene. The CDR3 has 13 amino acids. The CDR3 bases are TGTGCCAGCACGGGAGTTCCATTCCATGAGCAGTTCTTC. It specifies CASTGVPFHEQFF.

This clone was recorded a few times. The chain carries TRBV9 and TRBJ2-7; TRBD2 agrees at 7 bases. The V segment lost 0 bases and the J segment 3 bases; nucleotides outside the gene matches: 3. This CDR3 region has 14 residues. Germline V gene lookup returns CDR1 SGDLS and CDR2 YYNGEE. CDR3: CASSVDSGNYEQYF. The CDR3 nucleotides are TGTGCCAGCAGCGTAGACAGCGGGAACTACGAGCAGTACTTC.

The chain links TRBV7-2 to TRBJ2-7; D ambiguous. The CDR3 length is 14 residues. The V gene's germline CDR1 is SGHTA and CDR2 FQGNSA. The V and J ends lost 1 base and 2 bases respectively, with 9 bases between them. The CDR3 DNA reads TGTGCCAGCAGCTTAGAGGGTTCCGCCTACGAGCAGTACTTC. It codes for CASSLEGSAYEQYF.

This chain connects TRBV30 to TRBJ1-1, with TRBD1 identical over 9 bases. The ends lost 8 bases at V and 4 bases at J; junction bases unmatched: 17. Germline V lookup: CDR1 GTSNPN, CDR2 SVGIG (reference sequence). CDR3 size: 16 residues. CDR3 in amino acids: CARDPTNRGQSTEAFF. CDR3 in DNA: TGTGCCCGGGACCCGACCAACAGGGGGCAAAGCACTGAAGCTTTCTTT.

The chain has TRBV7-9 and TRBJ2-3; 13 nucleotides agree with TRBD2. With V trimmed by 1 base and J by 4 bases, 2 bases remained unmatched. Germline loops: CDR1 SEHNR, CDR2 FQNEAQ (reference sequence). The CDR3 has 16 amino acids. As DNA, the CDR3 is TGTGCCAGCAGCTTAGGGACTAGCGGGAGTTCAGATACGCAGTATTTT. Translated: CASSLGTSGSSDTQYF. Full variable domain (remainder filled in from reference TRBV7-9 and TRBJ2-3): DTGVSQNPRHKITKRGQNVTFRCDPISEHNRLYWYRQTLGQGPEFLTYFQNEAQLEKSRLLSDRFSAERPKGSFSTLEIQRTEQGDSAMYLCASSLGTSGSSDTQYFGPGTRLTVL.

The genes are TRBV10-2 and TRBJ2-5; 12 bases agree with TRBD1. CDR3 length: 16 amino acids. Looked up from germline, CDR1 is WSHSY and CDR2 is SAAADI. The V segment lost 4 bases and the J segment 5 bases; nucleotides outside the gene matches: 8. The CDR3 nucleotides are TGCGCCAGCAGTGGGGGACAGGGGGCCCGCGGGGAGACCCAGTACTTC. Translated, it gives CASSGGQGARGETQYF.

V is TRBV6-1 and J is TRBJ2-7; D may be TRBD2 (7 bases). Trimming cost V 6 bases and J 3 bases, with 18 bases left between them. Germline CDR1 and CDR2: MNHNS and SASEGT. This CDR3 has 15 amino acids. CDR3 DNA: TGTGCCAGCAGCGCCGGTAGGGGGGGATACTACGAGCAGTACTTC. This sequence encodes CASSAGRGGYYEQYF.

The chain joins TRBV6-6 to TRBJ2-7; 10 nucleotides match TRBD2. Trimming removed 5 bases from V and 3 bases from J; junction bases left unmatched: 10. Germline V gene lookup returns CDR1 MNHNY and CDR2 SVGAGI (reference sequence). The CDR3 contains 16 residues. The CDR3 spells CASSPYRTSGDYEQYF. CDR3 sequence (DNA): TGTGCCAGCAGTCCGTACAGGACTAGCGGAGACTACGAGCAGTACTTC.